This T cell receptor (beta chain) was sequenced in a study of blood T cell repertoires in COVID-19. TCRdb's table, derived via immunoSEQ multiplex PCR, lists solely in-frame clones and lacks some. The sample includes roughly 140,000 clones, about four fifths of them seen just once. This sequence was found in a human donor in a cohort sampled during active COVID-19. Input material: peripheral blood.

CDR3 protein: CASSAGQNYGYTF. The CDR3 DNA is TGTGCCAGCAGCGCGGGACAGAACTATGGCTACACCTTC. The chain links TRBV2 to TRBJ1-2, with 7 nucleotides matching TRBD1. Germline V gene data show CDR1 as SNHLY and CDR2 as FYNNEI. The CDR3 extends over 13 amino acids. J was trimmed by 2 bases and V by 6 bases; bases with no gene match: 3.